The T cell receptor (beta chain) described here comes from a study of Ad26.COV2.S vaccination and SARS-CoV-2 variants. Turning to the study itself: Intramuscular Ad26.COV2.S at 5x10^10 or 1x10^11 viral particles.

Treatment denoted: around 19 received Ad26.COV2.S at low or high dose, single or two shots; 5 received placebo; per-sample allocation not given. Sample collection was performed on day 63 after the first vaccine or placebo injection. Aged 18-55 years, donor was enrolled in Boston in about 2020. Clones were read by immunoSEQ multiplex PCR, and TCRdb kept only the in-frame ones, dropping some. The sample has about 350,000 clones; roughly 84% are singletons. Points from the study as a whole: Reported post-vaccination CD8+ and CD4+ T cell responses to spike showed substantial breadth.

Germline assignment: CDR1 MNHNS and CDR2 SASEGT. The CDR3 spans 12 residues. Trimming removed 0 bases at V and 5 bases at J, with 4 bases between. Comment on this clone: Its cognate antigen is unknown. Other DNA sequences within the sample encode an identical CDR3.

This chain joins TRBV6-1 and TRBJ1-2; D is undetermined. The receptor was derived from a person aged 18-60 years who received the Ad26.COV2.S COVID-19 vaccine or a placebo. Sequenced here: peripheral blood, sampled in a trial of Ad26.COV2.S vaccine versus placebo. The CDR3 DNA reads as TGTGCCAGCAGTGAAGCGGGATATGGCTACACCTTC. Protein: CASSEAGYGYTF.